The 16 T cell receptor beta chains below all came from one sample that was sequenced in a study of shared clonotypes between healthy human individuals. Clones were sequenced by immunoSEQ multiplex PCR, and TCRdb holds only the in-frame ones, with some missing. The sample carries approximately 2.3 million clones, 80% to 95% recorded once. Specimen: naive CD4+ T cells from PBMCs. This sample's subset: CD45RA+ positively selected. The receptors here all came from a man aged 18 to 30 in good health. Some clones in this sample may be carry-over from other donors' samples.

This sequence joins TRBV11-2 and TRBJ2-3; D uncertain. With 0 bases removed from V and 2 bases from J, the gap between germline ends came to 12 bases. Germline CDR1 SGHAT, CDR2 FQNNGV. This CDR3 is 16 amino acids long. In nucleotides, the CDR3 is TGTGCCAGCAGCTTAGATGAAGCCCTTTCCACAGATACGCAGTATTTT. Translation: CASSLDEALSTDTQYF.

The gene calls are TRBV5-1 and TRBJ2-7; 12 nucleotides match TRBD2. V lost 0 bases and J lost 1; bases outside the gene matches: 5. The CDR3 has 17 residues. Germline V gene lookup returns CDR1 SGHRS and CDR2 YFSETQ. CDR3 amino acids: CASSLATSGSLSYEQYF. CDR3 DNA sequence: TGCGCCAGCAGCTTGGCGACTAGCGGGAGCCTATCCTACGAGCAGTACTTC.

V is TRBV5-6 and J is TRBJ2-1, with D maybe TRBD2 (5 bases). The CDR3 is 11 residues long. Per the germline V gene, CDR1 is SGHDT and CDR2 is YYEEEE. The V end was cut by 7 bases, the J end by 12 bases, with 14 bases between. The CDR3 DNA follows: TGTGCCAGCCGAAGAATGGAGGCGCAGTTCTTC. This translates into CASRRMEAQFF.

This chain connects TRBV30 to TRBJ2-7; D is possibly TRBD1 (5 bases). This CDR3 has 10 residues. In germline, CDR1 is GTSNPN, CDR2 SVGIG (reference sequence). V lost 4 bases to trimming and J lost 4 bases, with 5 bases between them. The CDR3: CAWKGYEQYF. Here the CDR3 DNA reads TGTGCCTGGAAGGGGTACGAGCAGTACTTC.

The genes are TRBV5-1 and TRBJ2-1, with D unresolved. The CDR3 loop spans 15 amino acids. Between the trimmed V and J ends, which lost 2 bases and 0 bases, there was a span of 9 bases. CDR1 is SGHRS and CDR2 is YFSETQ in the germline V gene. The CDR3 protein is CASSFNPSSYNEQFF. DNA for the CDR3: TGCGCCAGCAGCTTCAATCCTAGCTCCTACAATGAGCAGTTCTTC. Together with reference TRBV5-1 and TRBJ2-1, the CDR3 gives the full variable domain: KAGVTQTPRYLIKTRGQQVTLSCSPISGHRSVSWYQQTPGQGLQFLFEYFSETQRNKGNFPGRFSGRQFSNSRSEMNVSTLELGDSALYLCASSFNPSSYNEQFFGPGTRLTVL.

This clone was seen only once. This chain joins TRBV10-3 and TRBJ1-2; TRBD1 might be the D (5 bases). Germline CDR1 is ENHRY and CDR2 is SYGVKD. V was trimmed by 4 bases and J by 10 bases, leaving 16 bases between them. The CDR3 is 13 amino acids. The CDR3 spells CAISGTNQQDYTF. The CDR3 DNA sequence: TGTGCCATCAGTGGGACAAACCAGCAGGACTACACCTTC.

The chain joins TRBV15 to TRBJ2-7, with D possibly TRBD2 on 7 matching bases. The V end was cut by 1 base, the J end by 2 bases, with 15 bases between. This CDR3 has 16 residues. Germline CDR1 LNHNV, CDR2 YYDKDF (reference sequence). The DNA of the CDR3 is TGTGCCACCAGCAGAGCTGGGGGGGCTGGGACCTACGAGCAGTACTTC. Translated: CATSRAGGAGTYEQYF. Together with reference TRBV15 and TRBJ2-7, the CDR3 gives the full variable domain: DAMVIQNPRYQVTQFGKPVTLSCSQTLNHNVMYWYQQKSSQAPKLLFHYYDKDFNNEADTPDNFQSRRPNTSFCFLDIRSPGLGDTAMYLCATSRAGGAGTYEQYFGPGTRLTVT.

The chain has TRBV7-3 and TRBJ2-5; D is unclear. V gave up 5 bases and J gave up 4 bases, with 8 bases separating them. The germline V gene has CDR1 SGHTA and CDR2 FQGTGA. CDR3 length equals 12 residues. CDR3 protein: CASSDYTETQYF. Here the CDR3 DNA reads TGTGCCAGCAGCGATTACACAGAGACCCAGTACTTC.

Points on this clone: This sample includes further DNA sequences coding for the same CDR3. The CDR3 DNA sequence: TGTGCCAGCAGCCTCCCTAGCACAGATACGCAGTATTTT. It is translated as CASSLPSTDTQYF. J is TRBJ2-3 and V is TRBV11-2; D is uncertain. This CDR3 is 13 amino acids long. Deletions cut 5 bases from V and 0 bases from J, with 6 bases between. CDR1 is SGHAT, CDR2 FQNNGV, per germline.

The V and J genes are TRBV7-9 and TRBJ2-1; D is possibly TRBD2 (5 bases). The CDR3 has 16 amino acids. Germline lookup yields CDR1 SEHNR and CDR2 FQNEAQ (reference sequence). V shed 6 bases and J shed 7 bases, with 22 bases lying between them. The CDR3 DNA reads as TGTGCCAGCAGACCTATGGGGTTGGCTCGGAGGAATGAGCAGTTCTTC. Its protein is CASRPMGLARRNEQFF.

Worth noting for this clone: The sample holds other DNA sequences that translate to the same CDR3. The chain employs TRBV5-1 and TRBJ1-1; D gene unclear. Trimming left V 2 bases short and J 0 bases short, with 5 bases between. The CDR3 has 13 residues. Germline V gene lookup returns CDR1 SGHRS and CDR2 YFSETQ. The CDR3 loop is CASSLTVNTEAFF. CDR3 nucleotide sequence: TGCGCCAGCAGCTTAACAGTGAACACTGAAGCTTTCTTT.

In DNA form, the CDR3 reads TGTGCCAGCAGCGAGCGGAGGAACACTGAAGCTTTCTTT. Protein product: CASSERRNTEAFF. The rearrangement links TRBV7-3 to TRBJ1-1; D ambiguous. The V end lost 5 bases, the J end lost 1 base, and 8 bases lay between the germline ends. The CDR3 consists of 13 residues. Germline V CDR1 and CDR2: SGHTA, FQGTGA.

CDR3 DNA: TGCAGCGTTCGGGGGAGGAACACTGAAGCTTTCTTT. Its protein product is CSVRGRNTEAFF. The rearrangement uses TRBV29-1 and TRBJ1-1, with a tentative D call TRBD1 (5 bases). The length of the CDR3 is 12 residues. The germline gives CDR1 SQVTM, CDR2 ANQGSEA. V was trimmed by 5 bases and J by 1 base, leaving 8 bases between them.

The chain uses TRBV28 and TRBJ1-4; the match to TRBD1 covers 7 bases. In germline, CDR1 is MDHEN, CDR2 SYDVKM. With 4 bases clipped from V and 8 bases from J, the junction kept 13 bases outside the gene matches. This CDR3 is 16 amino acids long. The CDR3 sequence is CASSSYYRTGGEKLFF. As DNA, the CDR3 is TGTGCCAGCAGTTCCTATTACAGGACAGGAGGCGAAAAACTGTTTTTT. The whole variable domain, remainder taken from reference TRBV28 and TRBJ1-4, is DVKVTQSSRYLVKRTGEKVFLECVQDMDHENMFWYRQDPGLGLRLIYFSYDVKMKEKGDIPEGYSVSREKKERFSLILESASTNQTSMYLCASSSYYRTGGEKLFFGSGTQLSVL.

The CDR3 loop reads CASSWGLGNTEAFF. DNA of the CDR3: TGTGCCAGCAGCTGGGGCCTGGGGAACACTGAAGCTTTCTTT. The chain is built from TRBV28 and TRBJ1-1, with D possibly being TRBD1 (5 bases). The CDR3 length is 14 residues. CDR1 and CDR2 (germline): MDHEN, SYDVKM. V shed 6 bases and J shed 1 base, with 12 bases lying between them.

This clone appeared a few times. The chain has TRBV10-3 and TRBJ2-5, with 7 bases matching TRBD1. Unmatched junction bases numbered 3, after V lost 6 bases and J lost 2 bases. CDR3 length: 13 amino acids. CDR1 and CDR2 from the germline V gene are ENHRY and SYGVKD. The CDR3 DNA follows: TGTGCCATCAGACCGGGACAGCAAGAGACCCAGTACTTC. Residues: CAIRPGQQETQYF.